What follows are 27 T cell receptor beta chains derived from one specimen sequenced in a study of blood T cell repertoires in COVID-19. Using immunoSEQ multiplex PCR, the repertoire was profiled, and TCRdb retains in-frame clones only, with some absent. This table holds about 88,000 clones, around nine tenths found once. The sample consisted of peripheral blood. Source of these receptors: a man aged 60 to 69 with acute or convalescent COVID-19.

The CDR3 spells CASSLPASGTGGNEQFF. In nucleotides, the CDR3 is TGTGCCAGCAGCCTCCCAGCTTCCGGGACAGGAGGTAATGAGCAGTTCTTC. V is TRBV7-9 and J is TRBJ2-1, with TRBD1 matching over 8 bases. In germline, CDR1 is SEHNR, CDR2 FQNEAQ (reference sequence). CDR3 size: 17 residues. The trim removed 5 bases at V and 7 bases at J, leaving 16 bases unmatched.

The rearrangement joins TRBV18 to TRBJ2-5, with D maybe TRBD1 (6 bases). The CDR3 is 15 residues long. Trimming left V 3 bases short and J 1 base short, with 12 bases between. CDR1 is KGHSH, CDR2 LQKENI, per germline. Written as DNA, the CDR3 is TGTGCCAGCTCACCGGGTCAGGGGCTCCAAGAGACCCAGTACTTC. Translation: CASSPGQGLQETQYF.

The chain uses TRBV2 and TRBJ2-3; tentative D call: TRBD2 (5 bases). CDR1 SNHLY and CDR2 FYNNEI come from the germline V gene. V lost 5 bases and J lost 4, with 10 bases in between. CDR3 size: 13 residues. The CDR3 spells CASSSGLSDTQYF. The CDR3 nucleotides are TGTGCCAGCAGTTCAGGACTTTCAGATACGCAGTATTTT. Combining the CDR3 with reference TRBV2 and TRBJ2-3 gives the whole variable domain EPEVTQTPSHQVTQMGQEVILRCVPISNHLYFYWYRQILGQKVEFLVSFYNNEISEKSEIFDDQFSVERPDGSNFTLKIRSTKLEDSAMYFCASSSGLSDTQYFGPGTRLTVL.

This clone was seen a single time. The V call is TRBV10-3, the J call TRBJ2-5, with D possibly matching TRBD2 (6 bases). The V end was cut by 7 bases, the J end by 5 bases, with 14 bases between. In germline, CDR1 is ENHRY, CDR2 SYGVKD. The CDR3 sequence is 13 residues long. DNA of the CDR3: TGTGCCATCACGGCGGGAAATGGGGAGACCCAGTACTTC. This codes for CAITAGNGETQYF.

The V call is TRBV5-6, the J call TRBJ2-1, with a tentative D call TRBD1 (5 bases). The CDR3 totals 14 residues. Germline V gene sequence: CDR1 SGHDT, CDR2 YYEEEE. The V end lost 5 bases, the J end lost 6 bases, and 15 bases lay between the germline ends. CDR3 sequence (DNA): TGTGCCAGCAGATCAGGGTTCGGACGCAATGAGCAGTTCTTC. This sequence encodes CASRSGFGRNEQFF.

V is TRBV14 and J is TRBJ2-3, with 13 bases matching TRBD2. In germline, CDR1 is SGHDN, CDR2 FVKESK. There are 16 residues in the CDR3. Trimming cost V 4 bases and J 4 bases; bases outside gene matches: 5. CDR3 DNA sequence: TGTGCCAGCAGCCCTCTGACTAGCGGGAGGTCAGATACGCAGTATTTT. This gives the protein CASSPLTSGRSDTQYF.

In its sample, this clone was seen a few times. V is TRBV29-1 and J is TRBJ2-7, with D unresolved. The germline CDR1 and CDR2 sequences are SQVTM and ANQGSEA. This CDR3 has 8 amino acids. The V gene lost 8 bases and the J gene lost 6 bases, with 5 bases spanning the gap. The CDR3 region is CSPSEQYF. CDR3 nucleotides: TGCAGCCCATCCGAGCAGTACTTC.

The CDR3 sequence is CASSLDRGPYNEQFF. CDR3 bases: TGTGCCAGCAGCTTGGACAGGGGGCCATACAATGAGCAGTTCTTC. The chain employs TRBV5-8 and TRBJ2-1, with 9 positions matching TRBD1. The germline gives CDR1 SGHTS, CDR2 YDEGEE. The CDR3 runs to 15 residues. J lost 4 bases, V lost 0 bases, and 2 bases had no gene match.

The genes are TRBV4-1 and TRBJ1-2; 9 bases are a match to TRBD1. Germline trimming cut 3 bases from V and 3 bases from J; bases unmatched to any gene: 5. CDR3 length equals 15 residues. Germline-derived CDR1 and CDR2 are MGHRA and YSYEKL. As DNA, the CDR3 is TGCGCCAGCAGCCATTTACAGGGGGCTGACTATGGCTACACCTTC. Translated, it gives CASSHLQGADYGYTF.

The chain combines TRBV5-6 with TRBJ1-1; unclear D gene. CDR1 is SGHDT, CDR2 YYEEEE, per germline. CDR3 size: 13 residues. V was pared by 0 bases and J by 1 base, with 4 bases between. The CDR3 here is CASSLGRNTEAFF. The CDR3, as DNA: TGTGCCAGCAGCTTGGGGAGGAACACTGAAGCTTTCTTT.

The chain combines TRBV12-3 or TRBV12-4 with TRBJ2-1, with D uncertain. V was cut by 7 bases and J by 5 bases, with 12 bases left in between. CDR3 length: 13 residues. For the CDR3, the DNA is TGTGCCAGCACCTATGGAGCTAACAATGAGCAGTTCTTC. This codes for CASTYGANNEQFF.

CDR3 bases: TGTGCCAGCAGCTTAAACAGGGGGCGCGACGGGGAGCTGTTTTTT. Its protein product is CASSLNRGRDGELFF. The chain uses TRBV7-2 and TRBJ2-2; 9 nucleotides line up with TRBD1. Trimming cost V 2 bases and J 7 bases; bases outside gene matches: 5. From germline, CDR1 is SGHTA and CDR2 FQGNSA. The CDR3 spans 15 residues.

The V call is TRBV19, the J call TRBJ2-1, with D maybe TRBD1 (5 bases). The CDR3 consists of 16 residues. Looked up from germline, CDR1 is LNHDA and CDR2 is SQIVND (reference sequence). The V gene lost 6 bases and the J gene lost 0 bases, with 15 bases spanning the gap. CDR3 bases: TGTGCCAGTAGCCCTCGACAGAGGAGCTCCTACAATGAGCAGTTCTTC. Amino acid sequence: CASSPRQRSSYNEQFF.

The V gene is TRBV12-3 or TRBV12-4, the J gene TRBJ1-5; maybe TRBD1 (5 bases). V was trimmed by 5 bases and J by 6 bases, leaving 11 bases between them. The CDR3 spans 13 residues. CDR3 DNA sequence: TGTGCCAGCAGTCCAGACAGTGCTCAGCCCCAGCATTTT. It codes for CASSPDSAQPQHF.

This chain connects TRBV7-9 to TRBJ1-5, with 9 nucleotides matching TRBD1. This CDR3 spans 16 amino acids. The trim removed 1 base at V and 7 bases at J, leaving 8 bases unmatched. The germline gives CDR1 SEHNR, CDR2 FQNEAQ (reference sequence). CDR3 DNA sequence: TGTGCCAGCAGCTTAGAGGGGACAGGGCTAGGACAGCCCCAGCATTTT. This codes for CASSLEGTGLGQPQHF.

As to this clone: The sample contains more than one DNA sequence encoding this CDR3. The chain links TRBV10-1 to TRBJ2-1; 9 positions agree with TRBD2. CDR1 is WNHNN and CDR2 is SYGVQD in the germline V gene (reference sequence). CDR3 length: 16 residues. J gave up 2 bases and V 0 bases, and 2 bases lay outside the gene matches. This chain's CDR3 is CASSESAGGPYNEQFF. In DNA, the CDR3 is TGCGCCAGCAGTGAGTCGGCGGGAGGGCCCTACAATGAGCAGTTCTTC.

A single count supports this clone. The V and J genes are TRBV11-3 and TRBJ2-3, with D possibly matching TRBD2 (5 bases). The CDR3 has 16 amino acids. V was trimmed by 1 base and J by 3 bases, leaving 14 bases between them. CDR1 and CDR2 (germline): SGHNT, YENEEA. The CDR3 region is CASSLGWAGGTDTQYF. CDR3 sequence (DNA): TGTGCCAGCAGCTTAGGTTGGGCGGGTGGGACAGATACGCAGTATTTT.

The rearrangement joins TRBV5-4 to TRBJ2-1; 7 bases line up with TRBD2. V lost 4 bases, J lost 7 bases, and 5 bases stayed unmatched. The CDR3 has 13 amino acids. Germline CDR1 SGHNT, CDR2 YYREEE (reference sequence). Written as DNA, the CDR3 is TGTGCCAGCAGCGGGGGACTAACTAATGAGCAGTTCTTC. Translating gives CASSGGLTNEQFF.

The chain is built from TRBV27 and TRBJ2-7, with a weak D call TRBD1 (5 bases). The CDR3 spans 16 residues. The V end lost 2 bases, the J end lost 0 bases, and 14 bases lay between the germline ends. CDR1 and CDR2 (germline): MNHEY, SMNVEV (reference sequence). As DNA, the CDR3 is TGTGCCAGCAGTTTACAGGGCAGGGAAAGCTCCTACGAGCAGTACTTC. Its protein product is CASSLQGRESSYEQYF.

The chain is built from TRBV13 and TRBJ2-7; D perhaps matches TRBD1 (7 bases). The CDR3 runs to 13 residues. Germline V CDR1 and CDR2: PRHDT, FYEKMQ (reference sequence). Trimming stripped 3 bases from V and 4 bases from J, with 10 bases between. CDR3 residues: CASSLAGGYEQYF. The CDR3 DNA reads TGTGCCAGCAGCTTGGCAGGGGGGTACGAGCAGTACTTC.

The chain carries TRBV5-5 and TRBJ2-3, with 11 bases identical to TRBD2. Trimming cost V 4 bases and J 3 bases; bases outside gene matches: 7. The CDR3 runs to 16 residues. Germline CDR1 is SGHKS and CDR2 is YYEKEE (reference sequence). The CDR3 loop reads CASSVTTSGKTDTQYF. The CDR3 DNA sequence: TGTGCCAGCAGCGTCACGACTAGCGGGAAGACAGATACGCAGTATTTT. Using reference TRBV5-5 and TRBJ2-3 for the parts outside the CDR3, the full variable domain is DAGVTQSPTHLIKTRGQQVTLRCSPISGHKSVSWYQQVLGQGPQFIFQYYEKEERGRGNFPDRFSARQFPNYSSELNVNALLLGDSALYLCASSVTTSGKTDTQYFGPGTRLTVL.

The genes are TRBV4-1 and TRBJ1-1; the D is unclear. Germline CDR1 is MGHRA and CDR2 is YSYEKL. Trimming removed 0 bases at V and 0 bases at J, with 5 bases between. This CDR3 has 14 amino acids. For the CDR3, the DNA is TGCGCCAGCAGCCAAGACGGTTTGAACACTGAAGCTTTCTTT. Translation: CASSQDGLNTEAFF.

This rearrangement joins TRBV30 to TRBJ2-1, with 9 bases fitting TRBD2. Germline loops: CDR1 GTSNPN, CDR2 SVGIG (reference sequence). V shed 5 bases, J shed 7 bases, and the junction held 12 bases outside the gene matches. The CDR3 runs to 15 residues. The chain's CDR3 is CAWSRAGGPKNEQFF. CDR3 sequence (DNA): TGTGCCTGGTCTAGGGCGGGAGGGCCTAAAAATGAGCAGTTCTTC.

This clone appeared a few times. The genes are TRBV9 and TRBJ2-2; D perhaps matches TRBD1 (6 bases). The CDR3 covers 17 residues. The V gene's germline CDR1 is SGDLS and CDR2 YYNGEE. The V end lost 1 base, the J end lost 4 bases, and 17 bases lay between the germline ends. The CDR3 DNA reads as TGTGCCAGCAGCGTATTACAGGGCTCCGGTGGCACCGGGGAGCTGTTTTTT. Its translation is CASSVLQGSGGTGELFF.

The chain recombines TRBV29-1 with TRBJ1-2, with D perhaps matching TRBD1 (5 bases). The CDR3 covers 13 residues. Germline CDR1 is SQVTM and CDR2 is ANQGSEA. Trimming took off 5 bases at V and 10 bases at J, with 20 bases between the two ends. DNA of the CDR3: TGCAGCGTTCTGGGTGTAGGGGCCGAGGACTACACCTTC. It codes for CSVLGVGAEDYTF.

V is TRBV11-3 and J is TRBJ2-1; 8 nucleotides agree with TRBD1. CDR3 length: 16 amino acids. Germline V gene lookup returns CDR1 SGHNT and CDR2 YENEEA. The trim removed 3 bases at V and 4 bases at J, leaving 8 bases unmatched. DNA for the CDR3: TGTGCCAGCAGCTTGCGCCGGGACAGGAATTACAATGAGCAGTTCTTC. Its protein product is CASSLRRDRNYNEQFF. Full variable domain (remainder filled in from reference TRBV11-3 and TRBJ2-1): EAGVVQSPRYKIIEKKQPVAFWCNPISGHNTLYWYLQNLGQGPELLIRYENEEAVDDSQLPKDRFSAERLKGVDSTLKIQPAELGDSAVYLCASSLRRDRNYNEQFFGPGTRLTVL.

V gene TRBV19 combines with J gene TRBJ1-6; no reliable D call. This CDR3 is 16 amino acids long. Germline V gene data show CDR1 as LNHDA and CDR2 as SQIVND (reference sequence). V was pared by 7 bases and J by 5 bases, with 18 bases between. CDR3 residues: CASNGGVLGDNSPLHF. In nucleotides, the CDR3 is TGTGCCAGTAACGGCGGGGTCCTAGGCGATAATTCACCCCTCCACTTT.